The 17 T cell receptor beta chains below all came from one sample that was sequenced in a study of molecular identifiers for immune sequencing clone quantification (dated by TCRdb to the late 2010s). The method behind the library was PCR. TCRdb names Illumina HiSeq 4000 as the instrument used. TCRdb redid the processing of the public reads, applying fastp at Q25 and MiXCR, and retained in-frame beta chains. Identical CDR3 protein sequences are pooled into one entry, listed with their most common genes and DNA. The sample profile shows 60,000 to 70,000 distinct CDR3 sequences; under 20% of them were found once. 1.1% to 1.5% of the sample belongs to the ten largest clones. Sequenced sample: naive CD8+ T cells from blood, with Jurkat cell RNA spiked in. Interpreted using the paper, the cell subset or site label stands for: FACS-sorted CD8+CD4-CCR7+CD45RA+ naive T cells. These receptors all stem from a human donor in good health. Some libraries in this study had Jurkat cell RNA spiked in.

The table lists this clonotype with many counts. The V and J genes are TRBV19 and TRBJ2-2; no clear D gene. The CDR3 totals 13 residues. Trimming stripped 5 bases from V and 5 bases from J, with 9 bases between. Germline V gene sequence: CDR1 LNHDA, CDR2 SQIVND (reference sequence). For the CDR3, the DNA is TGTGCCAGTAGTCAGACTCGTACCGGGGAGCTGTTTTTT. Its translation is CASSQTRTGELFF. Looking up the rest from reference TRBV19 and TRBJ2-2 gives the full variable domain: DGGITQSPKYLFRKEGQNVTLSCEQNLNHDAMYWYRQDPGQGLRLIYYSQIVNDFQKGDIAEGYSVSREKKESFPLTVTSAQKNPTAFYLCASSQTRTGELFFGEGSRLTVL.

This clonotype was recorded many times. The chain uses TRBV24-1 and TRBJ2-1, with D possibly matching TRBD2 (5 bases). CDR3 length equals 14 residues. The germline V gene encodes CDR1 KGHDR and CDR2 SFDVKD. V lost 4 bases to trimming and J lost 3 bases, with 9 bases between them. Written as DNA, the CDR3 is TGTGCCACCAGTGAAGACCGGGACTACAATGAGCAGTTCTTC. Encoded protein: CATSEDRDYNEQFF.

The CDR3 spells CASTDMDTHNQPQHF. The CDR3 DNA reads TGTGCCAGCACCGATATGGACACCCACAATCAGCCCCAGCATTTT. The chain recombines TRBV2 with TRBJ1-5; weak D call: TRBD1 (5 bases). V lost 7 bases and J 3 bases, leaving 16 bases between the germline ends. Germline V CDR1 and CDR2: SNHLY, FYNNEI. This CDR3 is 15 amino acids long.

This clonotype was recorded many times. V gene TRBV12-3 or TRBV12-4 combines with J gene TRBJ1-5; 7 nucleotides match TRBD1. V lost 3 bases and J lost 5; bases outside the gene matches: 7. This CDR3 region has 15 residues. CDR3 coding DNA: TGTGCCAGCAGTTTTACGGCAGGGGGGGATCAGCCCCAGCATTTT. Translated, it gives CASSFTAGGDQPQHF.

A few counts support this clonotype. The chain has TRBV6-1 and TRBJ2-7; no firm D call. Trimming pared 5 bases from V and 3 bases from J, leaving 5 bases between. The CDR3 totals 11 residues. Germline V lookup: CDR1 MNHNS, CDR2 SASEGT. This CDR3 reads CASSTFYEQYF. In DNA, the CDR3 is TGTGCCAGCAGTACGTTCTACGAGCAGTACTTC.

This clonotype has more than one count but fewer than ten. The chain is built from TRBV6-5 and TRBJ2-2; the D gene is possibly TRBD1 (5 bases). CDR1 MNHEY and CDR2 SVGAGI come from the germline V gene. CDR3 length: 13 amino acids. V was cut by 5 bases and J by 5 bases, with 9 bases left in between. The CDR3 sequence: CASSGSGTGELFF. The CDR3 coding sequence is TGTGCCAGCAGTGGATCAGGGACCGGGGAGCTGTTTTTT.

Comments on this clonotype: A read error is possible here, since a much larger clone lies one base away. V is TRBV28 and J is TRBJ2-1; D not resolved. V gave up 6 bases and J gave up 1 base, with 7 bases separating them. CDR1 and CDR2 from the germline V gene are MDHEN and SYDVKM. CDR3 length: 13 amino acids. The CDR3 protein is CASSRCSYNEQFF. DNA of the CDR3: TGTGCCAGCAGCCGGTGTTCCTACAATGAGCAGTTCTTC.

The CDR3: CATSENPGGLSIQETQYF. CDR3 nucleotides: TGTGCCACCAGTGAGAATCCGGGAGGCCTCAGTATTCAAGAGACCCAGTACTTC. The chain couples TRBV24-1 to TRBJ2-5; 7 bases line up with TRBD2. Germline loops: CDR1 KGHDR, CDR2 SFDVKD. The CDR3 spans 18 residues. V dropped 4 bases and J dropped 2; count of bases not matched to a gene: 15.

This clonotype was recorded many times. The CDR3 sequence is CSVEDRLAADNEQFF. CDR3 nucleotide sequence: TGCAGCGTTGAAGATCGACTAGCTGCGGACAATGAGCAGTTCTTC. The V call is TRBV29-1, the J call TRBJ2-1, with TRBD2 matching over 7 bases. The J segment lost 5 bases and the V segment lost 0 bases, leaving 7 bases of the junction unmatched. The CDR3 runs to 15 residues. CDR1 and CDR2 (germline): SQVTM, ANQGSEA.

A note on this clonotype: A read error may be the cause here, since a much bigger clone is one base away. This likely comes from a read error, as the CDR3 has no conserved phenylalanine or tryptophan at its end. The chain employs TRBV7-9 and TRBJ2-2; tentative D call: TRBD2 (6 bases). There are 12 residues in the CDR3. Germline assignment: CDR1 SEHNR and CDR2 FQNEAQ (reference sequence). Trimming took off 10 bases at V and 4 bases at J, with 10 bases between the two ends. The CDR3 region has the DNA TGTGCCAAAGGGAGGAGCACCGGGGAGCTGTTTCTT. Translated, it gives CAKGRSTGELFL.

In the case of this clonotype: This may be a read error, as it is one base from a much larger clone. This likely comes from a read error, as the CDR3 has no conserved phenylalanine or tryptophan at its end. The J gene is TRBJ2-1, the V gene TRBV4-1; 11 bases fit TRBD1. Germline V gene sequence: CDR1 MGHRA, CDR2 YSYEKL. The CDR3 length is 18 residues. J gave up 10 bases and V 0 bases, and 14 bases lay outside the gene matches. This CDR3 is CASSQDLIRDRGLREQFL. CDR3 DNA: TGCGCCAGCAGCCAAGATCTAATTAGGGACAGGGGGTTGCGGGAGCAGTTCCTC.

This clonotype was detected many times. The gene calls are TRBV4-1 and TRBJ2-7, with D unresolved. Germline-derived CDR1 and CDR2 are MGHRA and YSYEKL. This CDR3 region has 13 residues. V lost 0 bases and J 6 bases, leaving 9 bases between the germline ends. CDR3 region: CASSQDRIGEQYF. The CDR3 DNA follows: TGCGCCAGCAGCCAAGATCGAATAGGCGAGCAGTACTTC.

This clonotype was seen repeatedly, ten times or more. The chain is built from TRBV7-9 and TRBJ2-7, with 10 bases aligning to TRBD1. The junction had 4 bases not matched to a gene; V was cut back by 5 bases and J by 3 bases. This CDR3 has 14 amino acids. Germline assignment: CDR1 SEHNR and CDR2 FQNEAQ (reference sequence). This CDR3 reads CASSRQGASYEQYF. Written as DNA, the CDR3 is TGTGCCAGCAGCCGACAGGGGGCAAGCTACGAGCAGTACTTC.

This clonotype was counted many times. The chain combines TRBV7-9 with TRBJ2-5, with 11 positions matching TRBD2. V was clipped by 4 bases and J by 2 bases; unmatched bases: 9. The germline CDR1 and CDR2 sequences are SEHNR and FQNEAQ (reference sequence). This CDR3 is built from 17 residues. CDR3 bases: TGTGCCAGCAGCTCCATGACTAGCGGGGCTCCTCAAGAGACCCAGTACTTC. Its protein is CASSSMTSGAPQETQYF. Full variable domain (outside the CDR3, taken from reference TRBV7-9 and TRBJ2-5): DTGVSQNPRHKITKRGQNVTFRCDPISEHNRLYWYRQTLGQGPEFLTYFQNEAQLEKSRLLSDRFSAERPKGSFSTLEIQRTEQGDSAMYLCASSSMTSGAPQETQYFGPGTRLLVL.

This clonotype appeared a few times. The chain joins TRBV4-1 to TRBJ2-7; 14 bases line up with TRBD2. The CDR3 has 15 amino acids. CDR1 and CDR2 from the germline V gene are MGHRA and YSYEKL. The J segment lost 2 bases and the V segment lost 3 bases, leaving 0 bases of the junction unmatched. CDR3 nucleotides: TGCGCCAGCAGCCAGACTAGCGGGAGGGCCTACGAGCAGTACTTC. Protein: CASSQTSGRAYEQYF.

The sample holds a few counts of this clonotype. The chain has TRBV12-3 or TRBV12-4 and TRBJ2-1; 8 bases are a match to TRBD2. With V trimmed by 4 bases and J by 10 bases, 6 bases remained unmatched. This CDR3 contains 13 residues. In nucleotides, the CDR3 is TGTGCCAGCAGTTCCGAGGGACTAGTAGAGCAGTTCTTC. It translates to CASSSEGLVEQFF.

This clonotype occurred many times. Written as DNA, the CDR3 is TGCAGTGCTAGATCCCCGTGGGACGGGGAAACCCAGTACTTC. Translated, it gives CSARSPWDGETQYF. This chain joins TRBV20-1 and TRBJ2-5, with D perhaps being TRBD1 or TRBD2 (5 bases each). Germline CDR1 and CDR2: DFQATT and SNEGSKA (reference sequence). The CDR3 totals 14 residues. V lost 2 bases and J 8 bases, leaving 18 bases between the germline ends.